The 5 T cell receptor beta chains below were found in one sample sequenced in a study of cytomegalovirus exposure and HLA in healthy donors (dated by TCRdb to 2015 to 2018). Libraries were prepared through the immunoSEQ multiplex PCR assay. This is the immuneACCESS table as TCRdb keeps it, with only in-frame sequences that have V and J called. A part of the clones is gone; compared with another copy, unresolved V genes explain less than half, and the rest is unexplained. This sample has around 220,000 clones in its table, and 85% to 90% of those were observed once. The top ten hold about 2.7% of the sample. The sample comprised PBMCs. The receptors come from a woman aged 18-29 years in good health and CMV-seronegative.

The CDR3 sequence: CASSSFDRAPLKNIQYF. The CDR3 nucleotides are TGTGCCAGCAGCTCGTTTGACAGGGCGCCCCTTAAAAACATTCAGTACTTC. The chain has TRBV11-2 and TRBJ2-4; 7 bases agree with TRBD1. The CDR3 totals 17 residues. V was clipped by 4 bases and J by 4 bases; unmatched bases: 13. Germline V gene data show CDR1 as SGHAT and CDR2 as FQNNGV.

This clone was seen a single time. The chain has TRBV7-3 and TRBJ1-5; tentative D call: TRBD1 (6 bases). The V and J ends lost 5 bases and 5 bases respectively, with 16 bases between them. The CDR3 sequence is 15 residues long. CDR1 SGHTA and CDR2 FQGTGA come from the germline V gene. CDR3 sequence (DNA): TGTGCCAGCAGCCCCTCGACAGGAAACCATCAGCCCCAGCATTTT. Translating gives CASSPSTGNHQPQHF.

CDR3 in DNA: TGTGCCACCGTTCCAGGGGGGCCGGGCACTGAAGCTTTCTTT. Amino acid sequence: CATVPGGPGTEAFF. The V gene is TRBV6-5, the J gene TRBJ1-1; 7 bases map to TRBD1. Germline V gene sequence: CDR1 MNHEY, CDR2 SVGAGI. The CDR3 loop spans 14 amino acids. V lost 10 bases, J lost 4 bases, and 12 bases stayed unmatched.

This chain links TRBV7-9 with TRBJ2-7, with 9 bases identical to TRBD2. The CDR3 runs to 17 residues. Germline assignment: CDR1 SEHNR and CDR2 FQNEAQ (reference sequence). The V segment lost 0 bases and the J segment 6 bases; nucleotides outside the gene matches: 12. The CDR3 reads CASSLAGLGREGIEQYF. CDR3 nucleotides: TGTGCCAGCAGCTTAGCAGGGCTCGGGCGGGAGGGCATCGAGCAGTACTTC.

This clone showed up just once. V and J are TRBV7-3 and TRBJ1-5, with a possible D match to TRBD1 (5 bases). From germline, CDR1 is SGHTA and CDR2 FQGTGA. The V end was cut by 5 bases, the J end by 4 bases, with 9 bases between. This CDR3 contains 13 residues. The CDR3 here is CASSAGLNQPQHF. The CDR3 DNA sequence: TGTGCCAGCAGCGCGGGACTAAATCAGCCCCAGCATTTT.